This entry describes one T cell receptor (beta chain). Its antigen has not been determined. One base away there is no much larger clone; base qualities are not given. This record comes from a study of cytomegalovirus exposure and HLA in healthy donors (dated by TCRdb to about 2017). Notes on the research overall: An earlier analysis of fewer than 750 of the donors reported 276 Gb of sequence data and 95 million to 130 million unique TCR beta sequences obtained from about 179 million T cells. An early release that covered 640 HLA-typed donors contained approximately 290 gigabases of sequencing data and tens of millions of unique TCR sequences. Among the approximately 400 genotyped donors, approximately 81% belonged to the genetic ancestry cluster associated with self-reported Caucasian donors. The study aimed to test whether cataloging public T cell receptors could reveal signatures of past pathogen exposure. The T cell repertoires of some 700 subjects were profiled by immunosequencing and related to cytomegalovirus serostatus. A separate validation cohort of about 110 different subjects was used in addition to the roughly 670-subject first cohort. High-throughput TCR immunosequencing, statistical association of individual TCRs with disease status, and machine learning were combined to predict cytomegalovirus infection status. A later analysis re-analyzed previously published TCR beta repertoires from hundreds of donors and added high-resolution HLA genotyping to study TCR occurrence patterns. In the later analysis, no new phenotypic data were used to find candidate immune exposures; instead, reliance was placed on TCR beta sequences and their occurrence across donors. An earlier analysis of fewer than 700 of the donors applied high-throughput TCR beta sequencing to assess whether each TCR beta V gene segment acted as functional or pseudogenic. Donor age, sex, ethnicity and CMV serostatus were compiled together with the repertoire data. Genome-wide SNP genotypes for about three fifths of the roughly 700 donors were used in a later genetic analysis, which treated that subset as a discovery cohort. Every repertoire in the discovery cohort had been generated on one and the same sequencing platform. Both class I and class II loci were covered by HLA typing, at four-digit resolution. The number of donors typed differed by locus, with 629-630 for A, B, C, DRB1 and DQB1, roughly 520 for DQA1, 600 to 610 for DPA1, and some 440 for DPB1. Because of strong linkage in the cohort, roughly five DR-DQ haplotypes were treated as single units for association and clustering. On average, about 200,000 unique TCR beta nucleotide sequences were sequenced per donor among 398 genotyped donors of the cohort, with around 19% of those sequences being non-productive. What the authors observed across the whole study: Compared with equally common non-associated chains, HLA-associated TCR beta chains in a later analysis were more clonally expanded and had lower generation probabilities. Broadly in line with IMGT annotations, most TCR beta V segments showed up in productive rearrangements about 87% or about 30% of the time in an earlier analysis of about 500 of the donors. Across donors, most TCR sequences were observed very rarely, whereas some public TCRs were present in many individuals. Linkage disequilibrium might explain the correlated functional status among segregating V segments, but an unknown experimental factor could not be ruled out. Because counts were too low, about 18 rarely observed V segments, including chromosome 9 orphons, were left out of the earlier analysis of roughly 600 of the donors. Because the 87-base-pair reads could not distinguish some IMGT-functional V segments, including TRBV6-2 and TRBV6-3, those segments were excluded. At a false discovery rate of 0.05, a later analysis linked roughly 17,000 TCR beta sequences to specific HLA alleles. According to the authors, the approach could potentially be generalized to other disease states and immunological phenotypes. Strong co-occurrence of HLA alleles, especially DR and DQ, made assigning TCR associations to individual alleles difficult. An association between a missense DCLRE1C variant and V-gene and J-gene trimming of TCR beta chains was found in a later genetic analysis and replicated in an independent cohort. According to a later genetic analysis, donors in an Asian-associated ancestry cluster had fewer N-insertions in productive TCRs than the roughly 660-donor mean. A cluster of highly shared sequence variants was judged likely to be a technical artifact of the sequencing pipeline. For the cohort, immune exposure information was limited to CMV serostatus. In a later analysis, TCR association rates were found to vary across HLA loci, with the most associated TCRs seen for DRB1 alleles and the fewest for HLA-C alleles. A further reported finding was that TCR beta sequences accurately predicted the HLA-A and HLA-B alleles for most subjects in the first cohort. The cohort was sequenced for TCR beta chains only, and without alpha or paired-chain data the features that could be detected were limited. Several of the top co-occurrence clusters appeared to be linked to parvovirus B19, influenza, CMV and Epstein-Barr virus, according to a later analysis. In vitro tests confirmed that a few of the cytomegalovirus-associated TCR beta chains recognize cytomegalovirus antigens. Cytomegalovirus status was reported to be diagnosed by the classifier with high specificity and sensitivity in both the original and validation cohorts. Sequencing depth was assumed to be roughly uniform across donors in the presence/absence analyses, though that assumption may not hold. HLA typing was unavailable for some donors at each locus, so association tests used only the typed subset. According to a later analysis, most CMV-associated TCR beta chains appeared to be HLA-restricted, and the HLA associations seemed to be driven largely by CMV exposure. In the study, 164 TCR beta chains were listed as associated with cytomegalovirus.

Library creation used the immunoSEQ multiplex PCR assay. For the multiplex PCR, a mixture combining 60 forward primers for TCR Vbeta segments and 13 reverse primers for TCR Jbeta segments was used. The CDR3 region of rearranged TCR beta genes was amplified from genomic DNA with a multiplex PCR assay. Amplified TCR beta libraries were sequenced as 87-base-pair reads on the Illumina HiSeq System. The original pipeline was this. A later analysis counted 65 million to 90 million unique TCR beta chains across the 700 or so repertoires, and roughly 10 million of these chains were shared by at least two donors. To remove PCR and sequencing errors, raw reads were error-corrected and collapsed into unique sequences using a nearest-neighbor algorithm that merged closely related sequences. V, D and J gene segments were assigned by aligning CDR3 sequences to IMGT reference sequences. For a sequence to be retained, at least a six-nucleotide match to both a V gene segment and a J gene segment was required. A rearrangement counted as productive if the CDR3 had no stop codons and remained in frame with V and J, and every other rearrangement counted as non-productive. CDR3 was defined by IMGT convention, running from the second conserved V-encoded cysteine to the conserved J-encoded phenylalanine. The earlier analysis of approximately 590 of the donors excluded any sequence lacking an unambiguous match to a single V gene segment. An earlier analysis of approximately 590 of the donors classified V segments as functional when productive rearrangements were above 56.7% and as segregating when the standard deviation between donors was above 5%. A statistical classification framework was developed to diagnose cytomegalovirus status using the catalog of TCR beta chain sequences. V and J gene assignment, in a later analysis, came from comparing TCR nucleotide sequences with IMGT/GENE-DB human TR gene sequences. A later analysis assigned CDR3 sequences and most-parsimonious VDJ recombination scenarios with the TCRdist pipeline. In a later analysis, each TCR beta chain was defined by its CDR3 amino acid sequence together with its V-gene family, and reads lacking a unique V-gene family were excluded. As a way to deal with suspected cross-contamination and a sequencing artifact, a later analysis dropped hundreds of nucleotide sequences that were highly shared and had low generation probability. For each public chain, a later analysis derived a clonal expansion index from normalized ranks of inferred template counts within each repertoire. In a later analysis, generation probabilities were computed using a VDJ recombination model fitted to out-of-frame rearrangements, and the results were checked against IGoR. Hypergeometric tests were used in a later analysis to score TCR-TCR, TCR-HLA and TCR-CMV co-occurrence, with a repertoire-size bias correction applied to the TCR pairs. A later analysis estimated false discovery rates by permuting HLA or CMV assignments 20 times. In a later analysis, co-occurring TCRs were grouped using DBSCAN, with TCRdist sequence similarity added in when clustering inside HLA-allele-positive subsets. Co-occurrence clustering excluded repertoires with fewer than 30,000 or more than 120,000 public chains, plus five with anomalous nucleotide sharing. Here the immuneACCESS table is served through TCRdb, limited to in-frame sequences with V and J called. Missing clones are a known gap in these copies; in checked studies unresolved V genes cover under half, and the rest lacks a known reason. Clonal size and the V and J genes are those of that table, whereas D and trimming came from the DNA. Here the sample has approximately 200,000 clones; about 82% occur a single time. The top ten constitute 2% to 2.5% of the sample.

In total, over 600 healthy bone marrow donors made up the cohort. Cohort members were all nominally healthy when sampled, although unrecorded immune exposures were likely present. The donor tested CMV seronegative, placing the donor among the 350 to 400 seronegative members of the cohort. A peripheral blood sample was provided by each donor, and peripheral blood mononuclear cells were used for TCR beta sequencing. The Qiagen DNeasy Blood Extraction Kit was used to extract genomic DNA from the blood cell samples. V is cut by 2 bases and J by 4 bases, and the space between the germline ends is 18 bases. CDR1 is given as SGHAT and CDR2 as FQNNGV, both from the germline V gene. The CDR3 measures 17 amino acids from cysteine to phenylalanine. Only CDR3 DNA remains: 51 bases, in frame from the first base.

The chain employs TRBV11-2 and TRBJ2-1; possibly the D gene is TRBD2, per 5 matching bases. Sequenced: PBMCs. The receptor was derived from a woman in her fifties or sixties in good health and CMV-seronegative. The DNA is as follows: TGTGCCAGCAGCTTACTAAGCGGCCCATCCCCTTACAATGAGCAGTTCTTC. Its amino acids are CASSLLSGPSPYNEQFF.